Described below is a single T cell receptor beta chain sequence and its context. These data come from a study of shared T cell receptors in the human thymus. This table comes from immunoSEQ multiplex PCR, and its TCRdb copy is limited to in-frame clones, with some not included. The sample comprises some 720,000 clones, over 75% of which are singletons, and approximately 0.01% rests with the top ten. CDR1 is ENHRY and CDR2 is SYGVKD in the germline V gene. CDR3 length: 15 residues. V was shortened by 6 bases and J by 0 bases, with 13 bases between the two germline ends. This sample also appeared in a second study, on human thymus T cells. That study reports: Thymic tissue was derived from resections collected during corrective heart surgery. An apparent bias in V and J gene usage was seen in thymic and blood repertoires.

This rearrangement joins TRBV10-3 to TRBJ2-3, with D possibly TRBD2 on 5 matching bases. Sequenced: thymocytes. The source is a boy under two years old with a congenital heart defect. The DNA of the CDR3 is TGTGCCATCAGGAGGACTCCTCACAGCACAGATACGCAGTATTTT. Amino acid sequence: CAIRRTPHSTDTQYF.